This T cell receptor (beta chain) derives from a study of shared clonotypes between healthy human individuals. Study-wide context: Three plates each covered CD4 naive and memory; CD8 naive two, CD8 memory one.

Concerning this clone: The antigen is not known.

Deep level was the assay's run setting. The data were produced by immunoSEQ multiplex PCR, yet TCRdb's version contains in-frame clones alone and is incomplete. Of millions of clones in the sample, about 95% are singletons; the top ten hold approximately 1.2%. Positive CCR7 selection of CD45RO-negative cells yielded the naive CD8 cells, and terminally differentiated effector memory CD45RA+ cells were excluded. Overall study findings and caveats: When naive CD4 clonotypes were compared across a few donors, approximately 5% were shared.

Trimming cost V 3 bases and J 1 base; bases outside gene matches: 4. The CDR3 is 15 residues long. Per the germline V gene, CDR1 is SGHKS and CDR2 is YYEKEE (reference sequence). The sequencing sample was made of naive CD8+ T cells sorted from blood. The source of this sequence is a man aged 18 to 29 in good health. V and J are TRBV5-5 and TRBJ2-1; 7 bases agree with TRBD1. CDR3 residues: CASSSGGSSYNEQFF. DNA for the CDR3: TGTGCCAGCAGCTCAGGGGGATCGTCCTACAATGAGCAGTTCTTC. The full variable domain, rest sourced from reference TRBV5-5 and TRBJ2-1, is DAGVTQSPTHLIKTRGQQVTLRCSPISGHKSVSWYQQVLGQGPQFIFQYYEKEERGRGNFPDRFSARQFPNYSSELNVNALLLGDSALYLCASSSGGSSYNEQFFGPGTRLTVL.